The entry that follows covers one TCR beta chain sequence. It lacks a known antigen. Nothing much larger sits one base from this clone, and base qualities are not available. V and J are truncated by 2 bases and 0 bases respectively, leaving an intervening sequence of 7 bases. The CDR3 goes from the cysteine to the phenylalanine over 14 residues. CDR3 DNA is the only sequence kept; it has 42 bases, read in frame from the first base. According to the germline V gene, CDR1 reads MNHEY and CDR2 reads SVGEGT. The immunoSEQ Assay, a bias-controlled multiplex PCR, was used to amplify TCRbeta CDR3 regions from genomic DNA. The study's processing was this. The number of nucleated cells in each sample was estimated by amplification of reference gene primers within the assay. To quantify the absolute abundance of each unique TCRbeta CDR3 rearrangement, sequence reads were collapsed and filtered. For each sample, productive Simpson clonality was calculated as the square root of Simpson's diversity index over productive rearrangements. TCRdb took this table from immuneACCESS and kept in-frame rearrangements with V and J called. Such tables lack part of the clones; where checked against another copy, unresolved V genes explain under half of the gap, and the rest is unexplained. That table supplies the V and J calls and clone size; D and trimming were determined from the DNA. The sample table shows about 180,000 clones, and roughly nine tenths are seen once. The ten largest clones take up about 1.9% of the sample.

Samples from volunteer blood donors who had recovered from COVID-19 were contributed by a second Seattle source. Whole blood was collected in K2EDTA tubes by collaborating institutions according to the institutions' own protocols. Collaborator samples were shipped for TCRbeta analysis as frozen whole blood, isolated PBMCs, or DNA extracted from either sample type. This sample was taken from a study of blood T cell repertoires in COVID-19 (dated by TCRdb to about 2020). Context from the whole study: Samples from collaborators originated in the United States, Italy and Spain and spanned both the acute and convalescent phases of COVID-19. The repertoires were released in a freely available public database intended as a resource for research on the immune response to SARS-CoV-2. The material from the prospective study consisted of cDNA or gDNA derived from T cells, B-cell-depleted T cells, or PBMCs. A de-identified subject ID, COVID-19 status, age in years and sex were almost always included in the sample metadata. Subjects who had been exposed to COVID-19, were actively infected with it, or had recovered from it provided the deeply sampled blood TCRbeta repertoires that made up the dataset. Where HLA class I and class II types were available, the types were taken from metadata supplied by the sample provider, not from assay-based typing. Samples came from the ongoing ImmuneRACE study (first 160 participants) plus 1,254 subjects from 6 global collaborators.

Points the paper makes about the study in general: The quantity of clinical and demographic metadata differed by source and by participant and was supplied without curation.

This TCR derives from a man aged 18 to 29 who had recovered from COVID-19. The sequencing sample was made of peripheral blood. Recombination linked TRBV6-2 or TRBV6-3 to TRBJ1-2; a confident D gene designation cannot be given. The CDR3 loop reads CASSYGSSNYGYTF. The DNA reads as follows: TGTGCCAGCAGTTACGGCTCGTCTAACTATGGCTACACCTTC.